The rows below give T cell receptor beta chains drawn from one sample of a study of molecular identifiers for immune sequencing clone quantification. Each CDR3 protein is one row after TCRdb ran MiXCR on the PCR reads. This sample carries 100,000 or so distinct CDR3 sequences, roughly a third of them seen once, and the ten largest clones take around 4.2%. Sequenced material: naive CD8+ T cells from blood, with Jurkat cell RNA spiked in. These receptor sequences come from a human donor in good health. Some libraries in this study had Jurkat cell RNA spiked in. The CDR3 runs from the conserved cysteine through the conserved F or W. The D gene is left open where the match is weak. A clone size is listed for some rows: how often the clone was seen (once, few, many), or a class if it is expanded.

TRBV13,NA,TRBD2,TRBJ2-7,CASSARRGGYEQYF,TGTGCCAGCAGCGCCCGGCGGGGGGGCTACGAGCAGTACTTC
TRBV20-1,NA,NA,TRBJ2-3,CSARSNSHTDTQYF,TGCAGTGCTAGGTCCAACTCCCACACAGATACGCAGTATTTT
TRBV5-1,NA,NA,TRBJ2-6,CASSLGRASAAGANVLTF,TGCGCCAGCAGCCTGGGACGGGCTAGCGCAGCTGGGGCCAACGTCCTGACTTTC
TRBV7-8,few,NA,TRBJ2-7,CASSLIQGYEQYF,TGTGCCAGCAGCTTAATCCAGGGATACGAGCAGTACTTC
TRBV14,NA,NA,TRBJ2-7,CASSQVYGDYEQYF,TGTGCCAGCAGCCAAGTTTATGGGGACTACGAGCAGTACTTC
TRBV5-6,many,TRBD1,TRBJ2-6,CASSQGTDSGANVLTF,TGTGCCAGCAGCCAAGGGACAGACTCTGGGGCCAACGTCCTGACTTTC
TRBV28,many,NA,TRBJ2-3,CASSFGVYGGSTDTQYF,TGTGCCAGCAGTTTTGGGGTGTATGGCGGAAGCACAGATACGCAGTATTTT
TRBV27,NA,TRBD2,TRBJ2-7,CASVSGSTSGSSYEQYF,TGTGCCAGCGTCTCCGGGTCCACTAGCGGGAGCTCCTACGAGCAGTACTTC
TRBV9,NA,TRBD1,TRBJ2-2,CASSETGSGELFF,TGTGCCAGCAGCGAGACAGGGTCCGGGGAGCTGTTTTTT
TRBV27,NA,TRBD2,TRBJ2-7,CASSNKLAISYEQYF,TGTGCCAGCTCCAACAAACTAGCGATCTCCTACGAGCAGTACTTC
TRBV10-3,NA,TRBD2,TRBJ2-1,CAIRDGAGGVNEQFF,TGTGCCATCAGGGACGGAGCGGGAGGGGTCAATGAGCAGTTCTTC
TRBV28,many,TRBD1,TRBJ2-3,CASSFRQGAGDTQYF,TGTGCCAGCAGTTTTCGACAGGGGGCCGGAGATACGCAGTATTTT
TRBV6-6,NA,NA,TRBJ2-1,CASAWGDNEQFF,TGTGCCAGCGCCTGGGGGGACAATGAGCAGTTCTTC
TRBV4-1,NA,TRBD2,TRBJ2-1,CASAWRTSGRFEQFF,TGCGCCAGTGCCTGGAGGACTAGCGGGAGATTTGAGCAGTTCTTC
TRBV7-6,once,NA,TRBJ2-5,CAGSLESAGGETQYF,TGTGCCGGCAGCTTAGAGTCGGCAGGGGGGGAGACCCAGTACTTC
TRBV4-3,NA,NA,TRBJ2-3,CTSSQDSATGLYTDTQYF,TGCACCAGCAGCCAAGATTCGGCTACTGGACTATACACAGATACGCAGTATTTT
TRBV9,NA,NA,TRBJ2-5,CASSVHETQYF,TGTGCCAGCAGCGTTCACGAGACCCAGTACTTC
TRBV4-1,many,TRBD2,TRBJ2-1,CASSQLGLASYNEQFF,TGCGCCAGCAGCCAACTCGGACTAGCTTCCTACAATGAGCAGTTCTTC
TRBV9,NA,NA,TRBJ2-2,CASSAGQPLPNTGELFF,TGTGCCAGCAGCGCCGGACAGCCTCTCCCGAACACCGGGGAGCTGTTTTTT
TRBV29-1,many,NA,TRBJ2-5,CSIPQGWTQYF,TGCAGCATACCACAGGGATGGACCCAGTACTTC
TRBV11-2,few,NA,TRBJ2-5,CASSPLRKRGETQYF,TGTGCCAGCAGCCCCCTAAGGAAGCGAGGGGAGACCCAGTACTTC
TRBV28,many,NA,TRBJ2-3,CASSPQDLTDTQYF,TGTGCCAGCAGCCCCCAGGACCTCACAGATACGCAGTATTTT
TRBV29-1,once,NA,TRBJ2-7,CSGDVVPGEQYF,TGCAGCGGTGATGTGGTCCCGGGCGAGCAGTACTTC
TRBV29-1,many,NA,TRBJ2-2,CSVAQGTNTGELFF,TGCAGCGTCGCACAGGGAACGAACACCGGGGAGCTGTTTTTT
TRBV28,NA,TRBD2,TRBJ2-2,CASSFLRERANTGELFF,TGTGCCAGCAGTTTTTTGCGGGAGCGCGCAAACACCGGGGAGCTGTTTTTT
TRBV18,many,NA,TRBJ2-7,CASSPRVHEQYF,TGTGCCAGCTCACCACGGGTCCACGAGCAGTACTTC
TRBV6-2/TRBV6-3,NA,NA,TRBJ1-1,CASSYSWDAAEAFF,TGTGCCAGCAGTTACTCCTGGGACGCAGCGGAAGCTTTCTTT
TRBV29-1,few,TRBD2,TRBJ2-1,CSAGLAGGRDEQFF,TGCAGCGCCGGCTTAGCGGGAGGTAGGGATGAGCAGTTCTTC
TRBV6-1,few,NA,TRBJ2-3,CASSLPRGSTDTQYF,TGTGCCAGCAGCCTCCCCAGGGGTTCGACAGATACGCAGTATTTT